The 24 T cell receptor beta chains below come from one sample, sequenced in a study of OX40 agonist ivuxolimab in advanced cancers. Here immunoSEQ multiplex PCR was the method, and the copy in TCRdb shows in-frame clones only, minus some. The sample includes roughly 70,000 clones, about 86% seen only once; the top ten take roughly 2.4%. This specimen was CD4+ or CD8+ T cells sorted from blood, taken in a trial of the OX40 agonist ivuxolimab. These receptors all come from an adult with an advanced solid tumor such as melanoma, head and neck, liver or kidney cancer.

This clone occurred a few times. The CDR3 sequence: CASSFITGELFF. The CDR3, as DNA: TGTGCCAGCAGCTTTATAACCGGGGAGCTGTTTTTT. The V gene is TRBV9, the J gene TRBJ2-2; D uncertain. Germline lookup yields CDR1 SGDLS and CDR2 YYNGEE. The CDR3 is 12 residues long. Between the trimmed V and J ends, which lost 4 bases and 5 bases, there was a span of 6 bases. The variable domain in full, completed from reference TRBV9 and TRBJ2-2, reads DSGVTQTPKHLITATGQRVTLRCSPRSGDLSVYWYQQSLDQGLQFLIQYYNGEERAKGNILERFSAQQFPDLHSELNLSSLELGDSALYFCASSFITGELFFGEGSRLTVL.

V gene TRBV9 combines with J gene TRBJ1-1, with D possibly being TRBD1 (5 bases). V was cut by 7 bases and J by 1 base, with 11 bases left in between. The CDR3 is 13 amino acids. The germline V gene encodes CDR1 SGDLS and CDR2 YYNGEE. The CDR3 nucleotides are TGTGCCAGCCGACGGGACGGGAACACTGAAGCTTTCTTT. It specifies CASRRDGNTEAFF.

This chain uses TRBV9 with TRBJ2-5, with D perhaps matching TRBD2 (6 bases). The J call may be mistaken, given a closer DNA end match to TRBJ2-7. This CDR3 spans 16 amino acids. CDR1 and CDR2 from the germline V gene are SGDLS and YYNGEE. The CDR3 bases are TGTGCCAGCAGCGTAGGGGCGGGACTGGGATCCTACGAGCAGTACTTC. This gives the protein CASSVGAGLGSYEQYF.

The V call is TRBV10-3, the J call TRBJ1-5; perhaps TRBD1 as D (5 bases). Germline assignment: CDR1 ENHRY and CDR2 SYGVKD. Trimming removed 4 bases at V and 6 bases at J, with 10 bases between. This CDR3 region has 13 residues. The CDR3 spells CAISAGDGQPQHF. CDR3 nucleotides: TGTGCCATCAGTGCCGGGGACGGTCAGCCCCAGCATTTT.

The chain links TRBV7-3 to TRBJ2-5; TRBD2 aligns across 10 bases. J gave up 4 bases and V 5 bases, and 13 bases lay outside the gene matches. CDR3 length: 17 residues. The germline V gene encodes CDR1 SGHTA and CDR2 FQGTGA. The CDR3 reads CASSVRTSGRGVETQYF. CDR3 bases: TGTGCCAGCAGCGTCCGGACTAGCGGCAGGGGGGTAGAGACCCAGTACTTC.

This clone was recorded once. The genes are TRBV7-8 and TRBJ1-3, with 7 bases lining up with TRBD1. There are 14 residues in the CDR3. The germline V gene has CDR1 SGHVS and CDR2 FQNEAQ. The V and J ends lost 3 bases and 8 bases, in that order; junction bases with no gene match: 7. This chain's CDR3 is CASSFDRVSDTIYF. CDR3 nucleotide sequence: TGTGCCAGCAGCTTCGACAGGGTGTCAGACACCATATATTTT.

The chain employs TRBV6-5 and TRBJ1-1; no reliable D call. Germline V gene data show CDR1 as MNHEY and CDR2 as SVGAGI. The CDR3 runs to 15 residues. V gave up 4 bases and J gave up 11 bases, with 23 bases separating them. CDR3 sequence reads: CASSSKIRAQSEAFF. CDR3 in DNA: TGTGCCAGCAGTTCCAAAATCCGGGCCCAAAGCGAGGCTTTCTTT.

The chain is built from TRBV2 and TRBJ2-5; D gene ambiguous. CDR3 length: 14 amino acids. Trimming took 0 bases from V and 4 from J, leaving 9 bases between them. CDR1 and CDR2 (germline): SNHLY, FYNNEI. The CDR3 DNA is TGTGCCAGCAGTGAAGCGACGGGCCGAGAGACCCAGTACTTC. Translated, it gives CASSEATGRETQYF.

The chain combines TRBV5-1 with TRBJ2-5; D is ambiguous. From germline, CDR1 is SGHRS and CDR2 YFSETQ. CDR3 length equals 14 residues. The V end lost 3 bases, the J end lost 5 bases, and 14 bases lay between the germline ends. The CDR3 sequence: CASSSDTARETQYF. The CDR3 coding sequence is TGCGCCAGCAGCTCCGACACCGCACGGGAGACCCAGTACTTC.

The genes are TRBV5-1 and TRBJ2-3, with D possibly matching TRBD1 (6 bases). This CDR3 is built from 17 residues. V lost 0 bases and J 0 bases, leaving 14 bases between the germline ends. The V gene's germline CDR1 is SGHRS and CDR2 YFSETQ. The CDR3 region is CASSLAGTPISTDTQYF. Written as DNA, the CDR3 is TGCGCCAGCAGCTTGGCTGGGACACCAATTAGCACAGATACGCAGTATTTT.

The chain couples TRBV6-5 to TRBJ2-3; 9 bases match TRBD1. With 4 bases clipped from V and 3 bases from J, the junction kept 5 bases outside the gene matches. CDR1 is MNHEY and CDR2 is SVGAGI in the germline V gene. The CDR3 contains 15 residues. DNA for the CDR3: TGTGCCAGCAGTTGGTCGGACAGGGGAACAGATACGCAGTATTTT. It codes for CASSWSDRGTDTQYF.

The chain joins TRBV10-3 to TRBJ2-3, with 7 bases identical to TRBD2. The CDR3 has 13 amino acids. From germline, CDR1 is ENHRY and CDR2 SYGVKD. V was clipped by 5 bases and J by 4 bases; unmatched bases: 3. The CDR3: CAISRTRPDTQYF. The CDR3 DNA follows: TGTGCCATCAGTAGGACTAGACCAGATACGCAGTATTTT.

The J gene is TRBJ1-2, the V gene TRBV28; 7 nucleotides match TRBD1. Per the germline V gene, CDR1 is MDHEN and CDR2 is SYDVKM. The CDR3 length is 14 residues. The V and J ends lost 7 bases and 5 bases, in that order; junction bases with no gene match: 10. As DNA, the CDR3 is TGTGCCAGCACCACTCCGGGACAGACTTATGGCTACACCTTC. Protein product: CASTTPGQTYGYTF.

This chain links TRBV5-1 with TRBJ1-1; 8 bases are a match to TRBD1. The CDR3 contains 15 residues. After removal of 4 bases from V and 1 base from J, the junction contained 6 bases not matched to a gene. CDR1 is SGHRS and CDR2 is YFSETQ in the germline V gene. The CDR3 DNA is TGCGCCAGCAGCCCCAGGGGGCGGGCGAACACTGAAGCTTTCTTT. It translates to CASSPRGRANTEAFF.

The chain combines TRBV2 with TRBJ2-3, with 8 bases aligning to TRBD1. Germline V lookup: CDR1 SNHLY, CDR2 FYNNEI. V trimming: 6 bases; J trimming: 4 bases; junction bases outside the gene matches: 6. The CDR3 runs to 14 residues. This chain's CDR3 is CASSDRGTSDTQYF. The CDR3 nucleotides are TGTGCCAGCAGCGACAGGGGTACGTCAGATACGCAGTATTTT.

The rearrangement joins TRBV2 to TRBJ2-1; 7 nucleotides align to TRBD1. Germline CDR1 and CDR2: SNHLY and FYNNEI. Losses at the gene ends were 5 bases for V and 9 bases for J; bases not matched to a gene: 7. The CDR3 is made up of 13 amino acids. The CDR3 region is CASSLDRSGEQFF. The CDR3 DNA reads as TGTGCCAGCAGTCTGGACAGGTCAGGTGAGCAGTTCTTC.

V and J are TRBV7-2 and TRBJ1-6; 7 positions agree with TRBD1. The CDR3 sequence is 15 residues long. The J segment lost 7 bases and the V segment lost 3 bases, leaving 6 bases of the junction unmatched. Per germline, CDR1 SGHTA and CDR2 FQGNSA. This CDR3 is CASSLVQGLNSPLHF. The CDR3 nucleotides read TGTGCCAGCAGCTTGGTACAGGGGTTGAATTCACCCCTCCACTTT.

The J gene is TRBJ2-1, the V gene TRBV7-9; 10 nucleotides line up with TRBD2. This CDR3 has 13 residues. V dropped 11 bases and J dropped 5; count of bases not matched to a gene: 6. CDR1 and CDR2 (germline): SEHNR, FQNEAQ (reference sequence). The CDR3 is CALRLAGDNEQFF. The DNA for the CDR3 is TGTGCCCTACGGCTAGCGGGAGACAATGAGCAGTTCTTC.

The chain carries TRBV27 and TRBJ2-1; TRBD1 matches 10 bases. In germline, CDR1 is MNHEY, CDR2 SMNVEV (reference sequence). The CDR3 sequence is 17 residues long. V trimming: 4 bases; J trimming: 10 bases; junction bases outside the gene matches: 16. This chain's CDR3 is CASSWGSRPGQGSEQFF. CDR3 sequence (DNA): TGTGCCAGCAGTTGGGGAAGCCGCCCGGGACAGGGGAGCGAGCAGTTCTTC.

V is TRBV5-4 and J is TRBJ2-3; 7 positions match TRBD1. The CDR3 spans 15 residues. V lost 4 bases and J lost 0; bases outside the gene matches: 5. Germline-derived CDR1 and CDR2 are SGHNT and YYREEE (reference sequence). The CDR3 sequence is CASSPRTGSTDTQYF. In nucleotides, the CDR3 is TGTGCCAGCAGCCCGAGGACAGGAAGCACAGATACGCAGTATTTT.

The CDR3 DNA sequence: TGTGCCAGCTCAGGGGACTATAATTCACCCCTCCACTTT. Its protein is CASSGDYNSPLHF. The V call is TRBV18, the J call TRBJ1-6; D ambiguous. CDR1 is KGHSH and CDR2 is LQKENI in the germline V gene. V gave up 5 bases and J gave up 3 bases, with 5 bases separating them. The length of the CDR3 is 13 residues. Filled out from reference TRBV18 and TRBJ1-6, the complete variable domain reads NAGVMQNPRHLVRRRGQEARLRCSPMKGHSHVYWYRQLPEEGLKFMVYLQKENIIDESGMPKERFSAEFPKEGPSILRIQQVVRGDSAAYFCASSGDYNSPLHFGNGTRLTVT.

V gene TRBV4-2 combines with J gene TRBJ2-7; D is unresolved. The CDR3 is 12 residues long. V lost 3 bases, J lost 7 bases, and 10 bases lay in between. Germline CDR1 LGHNA, CDR2 YNFKEQ. CDR3 region: CASSHIPGEQYF. The CDR3 nucleotides read TGTGCCAGCAGCCATATTCCCGGGGAGCAGTACTTC.

The chain joins TRBV5-1 to TRBJ1-6; the D is unclear. Germline V gives CDR1 SGHRS, CDR2 YFSETQ. V dropped 0 bases and J dropped 11 bases, with 9 bases sitting between them. The CDR3 has 13 amino acids. This chain's CDR3 is CASSLEARTPLHF. CDR3 nucleotide sequence: TGCGCCAGCAGCTTGGAGGCTCGGACACCCCTCCACTTT.

The chain links TRBV18 to TRBJ2-3; the match to TRBD2 covers 10 bases. V lost 3 bases, J lost 5 bases, and 11 bases stayed unmatched. Looked up from germline, CDR1 is KGHSH and CDR2 is LQKENI. CDR3 length: 17 amino acids. The CDR3 coding sequence is TGTGCCAGCTCACCCCGGACGAGCGGGAGGGGAGGAGATACGCAGTATTTT. It is translated as CASSPRTSGRGGDTQYF.